A selection of T cell receptor beta chains follows, all from one sample in a study of T cells of healthy individuals. TCRdb independently ran MiXCR on the 5' RACE reads; one entry per CDR3 protein. In the table there are 65,000 to 95,000 distinct CDR3 sequences, approximately 5.4% of which are singletons. The receptors come from a female donor in good health. Both conserved end residues are part of each CDR3. D genes are given only for firm matches. Clone size, where shown, is once, few, many, or a class for clones that have expanded.

d_gene	v_gene	j_gene	abundance	CDR3nt	CDR3aa
.	TRBV15	TRBJ1-1	many	TGTGCCACCAGCAGAGGGTCTAGTACCAGGGCGAACACTGAAGCTTTCTTT	CATSRGSSTRANTEAFF
.	TRBV6-6	TRBJ1-6	medium-sized	TGTGCCAGCACGTGGGGGCCCGACGCTTCACCCCTCCACTTT	CASTWGPDASPLHF
.	TRBV30	TRBJ2-1	few	TGTGCCTGGAAACAGGGGGGGTTTTACAATGAGCAGTTCTTC	CAWKQGGFYNEQFF
.	TRBV28	TRBJ2-7	.	TGTGCCAGCAGGGGGATCGGGACCCCCAACTCCGAGCAGTACTTC	CASRGIGTPNSEQYF
TRBD2	TRBV7-9	TRBJ2-1	many	TGTGCCAGCAGCTTCCTAGCGGGAGCGGGGGACAATGAGCAGTTCTTC	CASSFLAGAGDNEQFF
.	TRBV28	TRBJ2-5	.	TGTGCCAGCAGCCCCTGGCGGGGAGGGGGGGAGACCCAGTACTTC	CASSPWRGGGETQYF
TRBD2	TRBV11-2	TRBJ2-7	.	TGTGCCAGCAGCTTAGGACCTAGCGGAATTTCCTACGAGCAGTACTTC	CASSLGPSGISYEQYF
.	TRBV5-5	TRBJ1-3	many	TGTGCCAGCAGCTTGGCAGGGGTCTCTTATGGAAACACCATATATTTT	CASSLAGVSYGNTIYF
TRBD1	TRBV4-2	TRBJ2-7	.	TGTGCCAGCAGCCCGTCCGGGACAGGGACCTACGAGCAGTACTTC	CASSPSGTGTYEQYF
.	TRBV27	TRBJ1-1	.	TGTGCCAGCATCCTAGCCCGGGGGGCGCGCACTGAAGCTTTCTTT	CASILARGARTEAFF
.	TRBV3-1	TRBJ2-3	few	TGTGCCAGCAGCCAAGTACAAACCCGGGGCTACCGGGTGGATACGCAGTATTTT	CASSQVQTRGYRVDTQYF
.	TRBV4-3	TRBJ2-7	.	TGCGCCAGCAGCCAAGACAGAGCGTACGAGCAGTACTTC	CASSQDRAYEQYF
.	TRBV7-3	TRBJ2-3	many	TGTGCCAGCAGCCCGTACTCAAAGACCGGGAGCACAGATACGCAGTATTTT	CASSPYSKTGSTDTQYF
TRBD1	TRBV10-3	TRBJ1-1	.	TGTGCCATCAGTCGGGGACAGGCAAGTGGTGAAGCTTTCTTT	CAISRGQASGEAFF
.	TRBV29-1	TRBJ2-3	many	TGCAGCGTTGAGAGTTGGCAGGTAGCCAATACGCAGTATTTT	CSVESWQVANTQYF
.	TRBV6-5	TRBJ2-3	many	TGTGCCAGCCGTAAGGAGGGTACGCAGTATTTT	CASRKEGTQYF
TRBD1	TRBV5-4	TRBJ1-1	.	TGTGCCAGCAGCCAAGGTCTTCGACAGGGAGTCCGCACTGAAGCTTTCTTT	CASSQGLRQGVRTEAFF
TRBD1	TRBV12-5	TRBJ1-1	.	TGTGCTAGTGGCCGGGACAGCTACACTGAAGCTTTCTTT	CASGRDSYTEAFF
.	TRBV28	TRBJ2-7	many	TGTGCCAGCGGTCCGGGACTGTCCTACGAGCAGTACTTC	CASGPGLSYEQYF
.	TRBV12-3/TRBV12-4	TRBJ2-1	few	TGTGCCATCATTCTCCCCCTAGGTGATGAGCAGTTCTTC	CAIILPLGDEQFF
.	TRBV3-1	TRBJ1-1	many	TGTGCCAGCAGCCGTGATCCGAACACTGAAGCTTTCTTT	CASSRDPNTEAFF
.	TRBV19	TRBJ1-5	.	TGTGCCAGTACTCCCTGGGCGGATAGCAATCAGCCCCAGCATTTT	CASTPWADSNQPQHF
TRBD2	TRBV28	TRBJ2-7	many	TGTGCCAGCAGTTTATTCCATAGCGGGAGGAACGAGCAGTACTTC	CASSLFHSGRNEQYF
.	TRBV9	TRBJ1-1	many	TGTGCCAGCAGCGTAGAGGGTGCCTACCCCACTGAAGCTTTCTTT	CASSVEGAYPTEAFF
TRBD1	TRBV4-2	TRBJ2-1	few	TGTGCCAGCAGCCAAGAAACCGGGACAGGGGTCTACAATGAGCAGTTCTTC	CASSQETGTGVYNEQFF
TRBD1	TRBV29-1	TRBJ2-3	many	TGCAGCGTTGCGGTTGGACAGGGACCAGATACGCAGTATTTT	CSVAVGQGPDTQYF
.	TRBV28	TRBJ2-6	many	TGTGCCACGCGCGTGTCCCCCGGGGCCAACGTCCTGACTTTC	CATRVSPGANVLTF
TRBD1	TRBV4-1	TRBJ2-4	.	TGCGCCAGCAGCCCTATTTACAGGGGACCCCAAAACATTCAGTACTTC	CASSPIYRGPQNIQYF
TRBD2	TRBV5-1	TRBJ2-7	many	TGCGCCAGCAGCCCGAGTCCTAGCGGGAGTACCTACGAGCAGTACTTC	CASSPSPSGSTYEQYF
.	TRBV24-1	TRBJ2-1	.	TGTGCCACCAGTGATTTGGGCAGGGGATTATCCGATGAGCAGTTCTTC	CATSDLGRGLSDEQFF
.	TRBV7-9	TRBJ1-1	few	TGTGCCAGCAGCTTAGAAGGGTCTGAAGCTTTCTTT	CASSLEGSEAFF
.	TRBV5-1	TRBJ2-3	many	TGCGCCAGCAGCTTGGGCAGCCTCACAGATACGCAGTATTTT	CASSLGSLTDTQYF
.	TRBV18	TRBJ1-5	many	TGTGCCAGCTCACCCGGGGTAGAGCAGCCCCAGCATTTT	CASSPGVEQPQHF
TRBD2	TRBV30	TRBJ2-7	many	TGTGCCTGGACCTCCGGGACTAGCGGGGTCTACGAGCAGTACTTC	CAWTSGTSGVYEQYF
TRBD1	TRBV6-2/TRBV6-3	TRBJ2-3	many	TGTGCCAGCAGCCGATGGACAGGGGTCGATACGCAGTATTTT	CASSRWTGVDTQYF
TRBD2	TRBV2	TRBJ2-3	many	TGTGCCAGCAGCTCGAACGGGGGGACTAGCACAGATACGCAGTATTTT	CASSSNGGTSTDTQYF
TRBD2	TRBV29-1	TRBJ2-2	many	TGCAGCGTTGATGCTAGCGGGAGCACCGGGGAGCTGTTTTTT	CSVDASGSTGELFF
.	TRBV11-2	TRBJ2-1	many	TGTGCCAGCAGCCCGGACCCCGCATCGGATGAGCAGTTCTTC	CASSPDPASDEQFF
.	TRBV6-2/TRBV6-3	TRBJ2-1	.	TGTGCCAGCAGCTTGAGCGGAGACACCTACAATGAGCAGTTCTTC	CASSLSGDTYNEQFF
.	TRBV28	TRBJ1-2	.	TGTGCCAGCAGTTTAAAAAAAGTAGGCTATGGCTACACCTTC	CASSLKKVGYGYTF
.	TRBV12-3/TRBV12-4	TRBJ2-5	many	TGTGCCAGCAGCCGCGGGGGCCTGGCCAACAAAGAGACCCAGTACTTC	CASSRGGLANKETQYF
TRBD2	TRBV6-5	TRBJ2-1	.	TGTGCCAGCAGTTACGCTTCGGGGGGTCTGAACAATGAGCAGTTCTTC	CASSYASGGLNNEQFF
.	TRBV29-1	TRBJ1-1	many	TGCAGCGTTGAAGATGTCGGAGGAGCGGCTTTCTTT	CSVEDVGGAAFF
.	TRBV4-1	TRBJ1-1	few	TGCGCCAGCAGCCCCAAGACGGGCGGTTTGAACACTGAAGCTTTCTTT	CASSPKTGGLNTEAFF
.	TRBV21-1	TRBJ1-1	many	TGTGCCAGCAGCAAAGAGGCCTTACAGGGTGACAACACTGAAGCTTTCTTT	CASSKEALQGDNTEAFF
TRBD2	TRBV6-6	TRBJ2-3	many	TGTGCCAGCAGCTCTCCAGGAGCGGGACTCGCAGAGACAGATACGCAGTATTTT	CASSSPGAGLAETDTQYF
.	TRBV7-3	TRBJ2-1	.	TGTGCCAGCAGCTTGGGGGGGAGGGGGCTTTTCAATGAGCAGTTCTTC	CASSLGGRGLFNEQFF
TRBD1	TRBV9	TRBJ1-2	many	TGTGCCAGCAGCGTAGCTAGGCAGGGGGAGGAGTATGGCTACACCTTC	CASSVARQGEEYGYTF
TRBD1	TRBV10-3	TRBJ1-1	few	TGTGCCATCAGATCTAACTACCCGGGACAGGGAAAAAATGAAGCTTTCTTT	CAIRSNYPGQGKNEAFF
.	TRBV20-1	TRBJ2-1	few	TGCAGTGCTAGAGTCGTGCGAAGCAATGAGCAGTTCTTC	CSARVVRSNEQFF
TRBD1	TRBV28	TRBJ2-7	.	TGTGCCAGCAGTTTAGGGGGACAGATCTTCTACGAGCAGTACTTC	CASSLGGQIFYEQYF
.	TRBV7-2	TRBJ1-1	few	TGTGCCAGCAGCCCCAAGGAGGGAAGAAGCACTGAAGCTTTCTTT	CASSPKEGRSTEAFF
TRBD2	TRBV7-7	TRBJ2-1	many	TGTGCTAGCAGCTTAGGAGGGCCGGGACTATGGGAGCAGTTCTTC	CASSLGGPGLWEQFF
.	TRBV20-1	TRBJ1-5	many	TGCAGTGCTAGCGGTGGGTCCAATCAGCCCCAGCATTTT	CSASGGSNQPQHF
.	TRBV25-1	TRBJ1-1	.	TGTGCCAGCAGTGATGGAGGGGCACCCACTGAAGCTTTCTTT	CASSDGGAPTEAFF